This T cell receptor beta chain is drawn from a study of T cells in Graves' hyperthyroidism and ophthalmopathy. In its sample, this clonotype was seen a few times. Amplification targeted TCR beta CDR3 regions from RNA transcripts. During a first-round RT-PCR of the TCR CDR3, the HTBI primer set was used. TCRdb passed the multiplex PCR reads through MiXCR, listing each CDR3 protein once. The sample holds around 300,000 distinct CDR3 sequences, roughly 15% seen once. PBMCs were obtained from approximately 10 ml fresh peripheral blood. Germline values: CDR1 GTSNPN, CDR2 SVGIG (reference sequence). This CDR3 comprises 15 residues. V gave up 0 bases and J gave up 2 bases, with 14 bases separating them.

The TCR comes from a woman under 40 with Graves' hyperthyroidism that later progressed to Graves' ophthalmopathy. V gene TRBV30 combines with J gene TRBJ2-7; weak D call: TRBD2 (6 bases). The specimen sequenced was blood. In nucleotides, the CDR3 is TGTGCCTGGAGTGTGGGGACGCGGGGCGCCTACGAGCAGTACTTC. Its protein is CAWSVGTRGAYEQYF.